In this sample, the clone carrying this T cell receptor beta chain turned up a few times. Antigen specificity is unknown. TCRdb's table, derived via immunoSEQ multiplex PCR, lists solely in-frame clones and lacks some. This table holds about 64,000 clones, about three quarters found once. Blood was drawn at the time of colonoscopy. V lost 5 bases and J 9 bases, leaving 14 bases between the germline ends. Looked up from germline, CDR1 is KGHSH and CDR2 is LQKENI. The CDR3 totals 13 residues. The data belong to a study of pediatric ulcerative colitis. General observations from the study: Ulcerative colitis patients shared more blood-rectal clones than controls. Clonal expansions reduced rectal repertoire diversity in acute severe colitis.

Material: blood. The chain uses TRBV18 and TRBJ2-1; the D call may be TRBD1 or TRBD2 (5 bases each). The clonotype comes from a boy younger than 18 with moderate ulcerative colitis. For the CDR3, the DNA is TGTGCCAGCTCAGGAGGTGAGACAGCTGAGCAGTTCTTC. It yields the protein CASSGGETAEQFF.